Listed below are T cell receptor beta chains from one sample, sequenced in a study of regulatory T cells in long-lasting Graves disease. TCRdb analysed the multiplex PCR reads with MiXCR anew, one entry per CDR3 protein. The table has roughly 350,000 distinct CDR3 sequences, about a sixth seen once. These data were also reused for a study on T cells in Graves' hyperthyroidism and ophthalmopathy.

Sequenced material: peripheral blood mononuclear cells (PBMCs), taken at new diagnosis, from a patient treated with antithyroid drugs. These receptors were obtained from a woman under 30 with Graves disease. CDR3s include the opening cysteine and the closing phenylalanine or tryptophan. The D gene is left open where the match is weak. Clone size is given for some rows only: seen once, a few or many times, or a class if the clone is expanded.

clone size: many
D gene: TRBD1
J gene: TRBJ1-1
V gene: TRBV28
CDR3 DNA: TGTGCCAGCAGTTCTACCGGGACAGGGAACACTGAAGCTTTCTTT
CDR3 protein: CASSSTGTGNTEAFF

clone size: NA
D gene: TRBD2
J gene: TRBJ2-7
V gene: TRBV19
CDR3 DNA: TGTGCCAGTAGTATCAGGACTAGCGGGGGGAGCGAGCAGTACTTC
CDR3 protein: CASSIRTSGGSEQYF

clone size: many
D gene: NA
J gene: TRBJ2-7
V gene: TRBV5-1
CDR3 DNA: TGCGCCAGCAGCTTCGGCAGACTCTACGAGCAGTACTTC
CDR3 protein: CASSFGRLYEQYF

clone size: NA
D gene: NA
J gene: TRBJ2-1
V gene: TRBV6-2/TRBV6-3
CDR3 DNA: TGTGCCAGCAGTTACCAGGGTCGCAATGAGCAGTTCTTC
CDR3 protein: CASSYQGRNEQFF

clone size: many
D gene: NA
J gene: TRBJ2-7
V gene: TRBV18
CDR3 DNA: TGTGCCAGCTCAACGGGAGCCGGAGGAGAGCAGTACTTC
CDR3 protein: CASSTGAGGEQYF

clone size: many
D gene: TRBD1
J gene: TRBJ1-1
V gene: TRBV3-1
CDR3 DNA: TGTGCCAGCAGCCCACAGGGGACAGGGAACACTGAAGCTTTCTTT
CDR3 protein: CASSPQGTGNTEAFF

clone size: NA
D gene: TRBD2
J gene: TRBJ2-5
V gene: TRBV12-3/TRBV12-4
CDR3 DNA: TGTGCCAGCAGTTTAGTTTTAGCGGGCTTCCAAGAGACCCAGTACTTC
CDR3 protein: CASSLVLAGFQETQYF

clone size: NA
D gene: TRBD1
J gene: TRBJ1-5
V gene: TRBV6-2/TRBV6-3
CDR3 DNA: TGTGCCAGCAGTTACTCGCTGGGACAGGGAGGACAGCCCCAGCATTTT
CDR3 protein: CASSYSLGQGGQPQHF

clone size: NA
D gene: NA
J gene: TRBJ2-3
V gene: TRBV25-1
CDR3 DNA: TGTGCCAGCAGTCGGGGGGATACGCAGTATTTT
CDR3 protein: CASSRGDTQYF

clone size: many
D gene: NA
J gene: TRBJ2-7
V gene: TRBV5-4
CDR3 DNA: TGTGCCAGCAGCTTAATAACAGGGCACGAGCAGTACTTC
CDR3 protein: CASSLITGHEQYF

clone size: few
D gene: TRBD1
J gene: TRBJ2-7
V gene: TRBV18
CDR3 DNA: TGTGCCAGCTCACCACAAAACAGGGGATACGGGCAGTACTTC
CDR3 protein: CASSPQNRGYGQYF

clone size: NA
D gene: TRBD1
J gene: TRBJ1-4
V gene: TRBV28
CDR3 DNA: TGTGCCAGCAGTCTGAGGGGGCGCGATGAAAAACTGTTTTTT
CDR3 protein: CASSLRGRDEKLFF

clone size: NA
D gene: NA
J gene: TRBJ1-5
V gene: TRBV24-1
CDR3 DNA: TGTGCCACCGCAATGGCAGGATACAATCAGCCCCAGCATTTT
CDR3 protein: CATAMAGYNQPQHF

clone size: few
D gene: NA
J gene: TRBJ2-1
V gene: TRBV4-1
CDR3 DNA: TGCGCCAGCAGCCAAGTTTCTCTTTTCAATGAGCAGTTCTTC
CDR3 protein: CASSQVSLFNEQFF

clone size: many
D gene: NA
J gene: TRBJ2-3
V gene: TRBV12-3/TRBV12-4
CDR3 DNA: TGTGCCAGCAGTTTGGTCCGATCAGATACGCAGTATTTT
CDR3 protein: CASSLVRSDTQYF

clone size: NA
D gene: NA
J gene: TRBJ2-1
V gene: TRBV7-6
CDR3 DNA: TGTGCCAGCAGCTACGGGACACAGCTAGACAATGAGCAGTTCTTC
CDR3 protein: CASSYGTQLDNEQFF

clone size: NA
D gene: TRBD2
J gene: TRBJ2-2
V gene: TRBV7-9
CDR3 DNA: TGTGCCACCCCGCGGGGGGAAATGGGCGCCGGGGAGCTGTTTTTT
CDR3 protein: CATPRGEMGAGELFF

clone size: NA
D gene: NA
J gene: TRBJ1-5
V gene: TRBV7-9
CDR3 DNA: TGTGCCAGCAGCTTAGAGTCTGGAACACAGCTCTATCAGCCCCAGCATTTT
CDR3 protein: CASSLESGTQLYQPQHF

clone size: NA
D gene: NA
J gene: TRBJ2-7
V gene: TRBV27
CDR3 DNA: TGTGCCACCGCGGAAGGGGGGGGGATCTACGAGCAGTACTTC
CDR3 protein: CATAEGGGIYEQYF

clone size: many
D gene: NA
J gene: TRBJ2-1
V gene: TRBV4-1
CDR3 DNA: TGCGCCAGCAGCCAATTAGGGGGTCGCGCTGAGCAGTTCTTC
CDR3 protein: CASSQLGGRAEQFF

clone size: many
D gene: TRBD2
J gene: TRBJ2-3
V gene: TRBV20-1
CDR3 DNA: TGCAGTGCTTTCCCTCCGGGACTAGCAGACACAGATACGCAGTATTTT
CDR3 protein: CSAFPPGLADTDTQYF

clone size: many
D gene: TRBD1
J gene: TRBJ2-7
V gene: TRBV11-2
CDR3 DNA: TGTGCCAGCAGCTTCGACAGGGGGCTCTACGAGCAGTACTTC
CDR3 protein: CASSFDRGLYEQYF

clone size: many
D gene: NA
J gene: TRBJ2-6
V gene: TRBV7-9
CDR3 DNA: TGTGCCAGCAGCCCCCGCGGGGGGGCCAACGTCCTGACTTTC
CDR3 protein: CASSPRGGANVLTF

clone size: NA
D gene: TRBD1
J gene: TRBJ2-3
V gene: TRBV7-9
CDR3 DNA: TGTGCCAGCAGCGTGACAGGGGACCGCACAGATACGCAGTATTTT
CDR3 protein: CASSVTGDRTDTQYF